This TCR beta chain was identified in a study of OX40 agonist ivuxolimab in advanced cancers. The germline V gene encodes CDR1 MGHRA and CDR2 YSYEKL. Trimming left V 1 base short and J 5 bases short, with 11 bases between. The CDR3 has 14 amino acids. On this clone itself: Its antigen is undetermined.

Study conclusions and caveats: With doses of 0.1 to 3.0 mg/kg, CD4+ and CD8+ blood T cells had undergone clonal expansion by week 6.

Using immunoSEQ multiplex PCR, the repertoire was profiled, and TCRdb retains in-frame clones only, with some absent. The repertoire includes about 50,000 clones, about three quarters of them detected once, and around 7.8% sits in the top ten. This TCR was sampled from an adult with an advanced solid tumor such as melanoma, head and neck, liver or kidney cancer. The chain carries TRBV4-1 and TRBJ1-2; tentatively, D is TRBD1 (6 bases). This specimen was CD4+ or CD8+ T cells sorted from blood, taken in a trial of the OX40 agonist ivuxolimab. The CDR3 loop reads CASSQVRTEYGYTF. The CDR3, as DNA: TGCGCCAGCAGCCAAGTAAGGACAGAATATGGCTACACCTTC.